One and the same sample provided the 27 T cell receptor beta chains below, sequenced in a study of shared clonotypes between healthy human individuals. Generated by immunoSEQ multiplex PCR, the TCRdb table keeps only in-frame clones and is missing some. The table includes about 300,000 clones, roughly 70% detected once. Sequencing input: memory CD4+ T cells sorted from blood. Subset: CD45RA-negative fraction. All receptors come from a man aged 25-45 years in good health.

This clone was seen a few times. The J gene is TRBJ2-1, the V gene TRBV27; 10 bases line up with TRBD2. The CDR3 contains 17 residues. The germline gives CDR1 MNHEY, CDR2 SMNVEV (reference sequence). V lost 4 bases to trimming and J lost 4 bases; unmatched junction nucleotides: 10. The CDR3 loop is CASSYQLAGGKYNEQFF. DNA for the CDR3: TGTGCCAGCAGTTATCAGTTAGCGGGAGGAAAATACAATGAGCAGTTCTTC.

This clone was picked up a small number of times. The chain combines TRBV19 with TRBJ1-5; D is perhaps TRBD1 (5 bases). V lost 9 bases, J lost 7 bases, and 22 bases lay in between. The CDR3 has 15 amino acids. CDR1 is LNHDA and CDR2 is SQIVND in the germline V gene (reference sequence). DNA of the CDR3: TGTGCCAGCTTTATCGGGGGGGAAGAGGGACAGCCCCAGCATTTT. Encoded protein: CASFIGGEEGQPQHF.

The sample holds one count of this clone. The V gene is TRBV5-4, the J gene TRBJ2-2, with D maybe TRBD2 (5 bases). Germline V CDR1 and CDR2: SGHNT, YYREEE (reference sequence). This CDR3 comprises 16 residues. V was cut by 4 bases and J by 2 bases, with 15 bases left in between. CDR3: CASSGRSPSNTGELFF. CDR3 coding DNA: TGTGCCAGCAGCGGACGCTCCCCTAGCAACACCGGGGAGCTGTTTTTT.

This chain links TRBV4-1 with TRBJ2-5; D unresolved. Per germline, CDR1 MGHRA and CDR2 YSYEKL. The germline V and J ends were trimmed by 1 base and 1 base, with 10 bases remaining between them. This CDR3 contains 15 residues. The CDR3 sequence: CASSQVHGPQETQYF. CDR3 nucleotide sequence: TGCGCCAGCAGCCAAGTTCACGGACCCCAAGAGACCCAGTACTTC.

The chain recombines TRBV4-1 with TRBJ1-5; D call uncertain. Germline V gene data show CDR1 as MGHRA and CDR2 as YSYEKL. This CDR3 has 13 residues. V lost 1 base to trimming and J lost 3 bases, with 4 bases between them. CDR3 sequence: CASSQASNQPQHF. CDR3 sequence (DNA): TGCGCCAGCAGCCAAGCTTCCAATCAGCCCCAGCATTTT.

This clone is a singleton in its sample. The V call is TRBV6-1, the J call TRBJ1-3, with D unresolved. The CDR3 runs to 11 residues. V gave up 8 bases and J gave up 4 bases, with 6 bases separating them. Germline V lookup: CDR1 MNHNS, CDR2 SASEGT. The CDR3 is CASQSGNTIYF. The CDR3 nucleotides read TGTGCCAGCCAATCGGGAAACACCATATATTTT.

The rearrangement joins TRBV6-1 to TRBJ2-1; 8 bases are a match to TRBD2. The trim removed 4 bases at V and 14 bases at J, leaving 7 bases unmatched. The CDR3 covers 12 residues. In germline, CDR1 is MNHNS, CDR2 SASEGT. CDR3 sequence: CASSAGLVFKFF. CDR3 DNA: TGTGCCAGCAGTGCGGGACTAGTTTTTAAGTTCTTC.

This chain links TRBV18 with TRBJ1-2, with TRBD1 identical over 11 bases. Germline-derived CDR1 and CDR2 are KGHSH and LQKENI. Trimming at V came to 4 bases and at J to 8 bases, leaving 12 bases not matched to a gene. CDR3 length: 16 residues. CDR3 residues: CASSLLGQGASWGYTF. CDR3 bases: TGTGCCAGCTCACTACTAGGACAGGGGGCTTCATGGGGCTACACCTTC.

The chain uses TRBV10-2 and TRBJ2-1; no reliable D call. The length of the CDR3 is 15 residues. V was cut by 4 bases and J by 0 bases, with 10 bases left in between. Germline V gene sequence: CDR1 WSHSY, CDR2 SAAADI. The CDR3 loop reads CASSVLPTSYNEQFF. The DNA of the CDR3 is TGCGCCAGCAGTGTTCTACCGACCTCCTACAATGAGCAGTTCTTC.

Here the CDR3 reads CASSLKSSGGNTGELFF. The CDR3 nucleotides read TGCGCCAGCAGCTTGAAGAGTAGCGGAGGGAACACCGGGGAGCTGTTTTTT. This rearrangement joins TRBV5-1 to TRBJ2-2; D is possibly TRBD2 (6 bases). This CDR3 has 17 amino acids. V gave up 1 base and J gave up 1 base, with 14 bases separating them. In germline, CDR1 is SGHRS, CDR2 YFSETQ.

This chain uses TRBV28 with TRBJ1-4, with TRBD1 as a possible D gene (6 bases). Between the trimmed V and J ends, which lost 8 bases and 7 bases, there was a span of 17 bases. Per the germline V gene, CDR1 is MDHEN and CDR2 is SYDVKM. The CDR3 totals 14 residues. The CDR3 is CASGVETGGEKLFF. The CDR3 DNA sequence: TGTGCCAGCGGGGTGGAGACAGGAGGTGAAAAACTGTTTTTT.

Ten or more counts support this clone. V and J are TRBV2 and TRBJ1-4, with D possibly matching TRBD1 (5 bases). The CDR3 consists of 14 residues. Germline assignment: CDR1 SNHLY and CDR2 FYNNEI. The V end lost 4 bases, the J end lost 5 bases, and 11 bases lay between the germline ends. CDR3 region: CASSVDRLNEKLFF. In nucleotides, the CDR3 is TGTGCCAGCAGTGTAGACAGATTGAATGAAAAACTGTTTTTT.

The chain couples TRBV11-2 to TRBJ2-2; 8 bases are a match to TRBD2. Looked up from germline, CDR1 is SGHAT and CDR2 is FQNNGV. V trimming: 1 base; J trimming: 5 bases; junction bases outside the gene matches: 9. This CDR3 spans 17 amino acids. CDR3 sequence: CASSLAPGLARTGELFF. In DNA form, the CDR3 reads TGTGCCAGCAGCTTAGCCCCCGGACTAGCCAGGACCGGGGAGCTGTTTTTT.

The chain links TRBV10-3 to TRBJ1-1; tentatively, D is TRBD1 (5 bases). The length of the CDR3 is 16 residues. V gave up 0 bases and J gave up 4 bases, with 15 bases separating them. Per germline, CDR1 ENHRY and CDR2 SYGVKD. CDR3 sequence reads: CAISESKGPLGTEAFF. CDR3 sequence (DNA): TGTGCCATCAGTGAGTCTAAGGGACCACTGGGCACTGAAGCTTTCTTT.

This clone was picked up a small number of times. The chain couples TRBV11-3 to TRBJ2-1; perhaps TRBD2 as D (6 bases). The germline V gene encodes CDR1 SGHNT and CDR2 YENEEA. The CDR3 sequence is 14 residues long. V lost 4 bases and J 10 bases, leaving 17 bases between the germline ends. The CDR3 sequence: CASSSSGTPMEQFF. CDR3 nucleotides: TGTGCCAGCAGCTCGTCCGGGACTCCTATGGAGCAGTTCTTC.

This clone was seen a few times. V is TRBV28 and J is TRBJ1-2; the D gene is possibly TRBD1 (6 bases). Germline V gene lookup returns CDR1 MDHEN and CDR2 SYDVKM. Trimming pared 6 bases from V and 2 bases from J, leaving 10 bases between. There are 13 residues in the CDR3. The CDR3 reads CASRTGANYGYTF. CDR3 nucleotide sequence: TGTGCCAGCAGGACAGGAGCGAACTATGGCTACACCTTC.

V gene TRBV5-3 combines with J gene TRBJ1-1, with TRBD1 as a possible D gene (5 bases). TRBV5-3 is an ORF for which the function is uncertain. V shed 2 bases and J shed 2 bases, with 10 bases lying between them. This CDR3 comprises 14 residues. As DNA, the CDR3 is TGTGCCAGAAGCTTAGTAACAGGTAACACTGAAGCTTTCTTT. Residues: CARSLVTGNTEAFF.

The genes are TRBV11-2 and TRBJ2-5; TRBD2 might be the D (5 bases). Germline lookup yields CDR1 SGHAT and CDR2 FQNNGV. V was trimmed by 0 bases and J by 10 bases, leaving 15 bases between them. CDR3 length: 14 amino acids. The CDR3 loop reads CASSLEPGRYDQYF. The CDR3 nucleotides read TGTGCCAGCAGCTTAGAACCGGGAAGGTATGACCAGTACTTC.

The rearrangement links TRBV28 to TRBJ2-5; D unresolved. Germline CDR1 reads MDHEN; CDR2 reads SYDVKM. Trimming stripped 3 bases from V and 2 bases from J, with 7 bases between. This CDR3 has 13 residues. CDR3: CASSFPLQETQYF. CDR3 sequence (DNA): TGTGCCAGCAGTTTCCCCCTTCAAGAGACCCAGTACTTC.

In this sample, this clone turned up a few times. V is TRBV5-1 and J is TRBJ2-7; possibly TRBD1 for D (6 bases). In germline, CDR1 is SGHRS, CDR2 YFSETQ. Between the trimmed V and J ends, which lost 0 bases and 0 bases, there was a span of 16 bases. This CDR3 spans 17 amino acids. Here the CDR3 DNA reads TGCGCCAGCAGCTTGGGACCTAGGACAGCCGACTCCTACGAGCAGTACTTC. Encoded protein: CASSLGPRTADSYEQYF. Together with reference TRBV5-1 and TRBJ2-7, the CDR3 gives the full variable domain: KAGVTQTPRYLIKTRGQQVTLSCSPISGHRSVSWYQQTPGQGLQFLFEYFSETQRNKGNFPGRFSGRQFSNSRSEMNVSTLELGDSALYLCASSLGPRTADSYEQYFGPGTRLTVT.

This chain joins TRBV7-9 and TRBJ1-1; 7 bases match TRBD1. Germline trimming cut 4 bases from V and 4 bases from J; bases unmatched to any gene: 12. Looked up from germline, CDR1 is SEHNR and CDR2 is FQNEAQ (reference sequence). This CDR3 is 16 amino acids long. CDR3 sequence reads: CASSSDRLGRGTEAFF. DNA for the CDR3: TGTGCCAGCAGCTCGGACAGGCTGGGCCGGGGCACTGAAGCTTTCTTT.

The rearrangement uses TRBV10-1 and TRBJ2-1; D gene uncertain. This CDR3 region has 19 residues. Per the germline V gene, CDR1 is WNHNN and CDR2 is SYGVQD (reference sequence). V dropped 3 bases and J dropped 2 bases, with 23 bases sitting between them. In DNA, the CDR3 is TGCGCCAGCAGTGATTTGATAGGGAATTCCCGCACGACCTACAATGAGCAGTTCTTC. It codes for CASSDLIGNSRTTYNEQFF.

This clone was found a few times. Other DNA sequences in the same sample also yield this CDR3. V gene TRBV11-3 combines with J gene TRBJ2-2; no firm D call. The V gene's germline CDR1 is SGHNT and CDR2 YENEEA. CDR3 length: 12 amino acids. The V end lost 4 bases, the J end lost 3 bases, and 3 bases lay between the germline ends. CDR3 nucleotides: TGTGCCAGCAGCTCTCACACCGGGGAGCTGTTTTTT. Its protein is CASSSHTGELFF.

V usage is TRBV7-2 and J usage is TRBJ2-4; D is undetermined. CDR1 is SGHTA and CDR2 is FQGNSA in the germline V gene. This CDR3 is built from 13 residues. The V end lost 1 base, the J end lost 9 bases, and 10 bases lay between the germline ends. The CDR3 is CASSLVENAIQYF. CDR3 nucleotides: TGTGCCAGCAGCTTAGTAGAAAACGCCATTCAGTACTTC.

This clone showed up just once. This sequence joins TRBV12-5 and TRBJ2-1, with TRBD2 matching 10 bases. Germline V lookup: CDR1 LGHNT, CDR2 FRNRAP. The CDR3 length is 14 residues. With 1 base clipped from V and 8 bases from J, the junction kept 2 bases outside the gene matches. The DNA for the CDR3 is TGTGCTAGTGGTTTGGGACTAGCGGGCGATGAGCAGTTCTTC. Protein sequence: CASGLGLAGDEQFF.

Only a few counts were recorded for this clone. The chain carries TRBV7-9 and TRBJ2-7; 12 bases are a match to TRBD2. This CDR3 region has 16 residues. The germline CDR1 and CDR2 sequences are SEHNR and FQNEAQ (reference sequence). Unmatched junction bases numbered 11, after V lost 5 bases and J lost 6 bases. The CDR3 DNA reads TGTGCCAGCAGCACGGGACTAGCGGGCAGGTCCCCCGAGCAGTACTTC. Amino acids: CASSTGLAGRSPEQYF.

This clone has only a few counts. The chain joins TRBV5-4 to TRBJ2-1, with 8 bases lining up with TRBD2. Germline CDR1 is SGHNT and CDR2 is YYREEE (reference sequence). The CDR3 contains 16 residues. V shed 4 bases and J 5 bases; nucleotides not matched to a gene: 11. CDR3 nucleotide sequence: TGTGCCAGCAGCCCTCCCAGCGGGAGCAAAGACAATGAGCAGTTCTTC. Translated, it gives CASSPPSGSKDNEQFF.